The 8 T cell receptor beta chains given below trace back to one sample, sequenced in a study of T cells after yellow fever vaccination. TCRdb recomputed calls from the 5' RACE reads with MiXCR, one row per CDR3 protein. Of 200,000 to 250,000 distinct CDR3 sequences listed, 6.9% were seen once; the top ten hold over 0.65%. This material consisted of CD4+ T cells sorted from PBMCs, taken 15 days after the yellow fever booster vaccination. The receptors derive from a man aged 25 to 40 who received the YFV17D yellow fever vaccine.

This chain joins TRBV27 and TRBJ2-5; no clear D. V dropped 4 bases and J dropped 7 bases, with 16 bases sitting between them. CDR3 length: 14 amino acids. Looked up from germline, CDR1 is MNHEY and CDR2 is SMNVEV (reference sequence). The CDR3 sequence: CASSSGSRIGTQYF. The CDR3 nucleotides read TGTGCCAGCAGTTCGGGCAGTCGGATTGGGACCCAGTACTTC.

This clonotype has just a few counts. Here the CDR3 reads CASSLPGLAGQSSYNEQFF. The CDR3 DNA follows: TGTGCCAGCAGTCTACCGGGACTAGCGGGACAAAGCTCCTACAATGAGCAGTTCTTC. The J gene is TRBJ2-1, the V gene TRBV27; the match to TRBD2 covers 13 bases. V lost 5 bases and J lost 0; bases outside the gene matches: 10. The length of the CDR3 is 19 residues. Germline assignment: CDR1 MNHEY and CDR2 SMNVEV (reference sequence).

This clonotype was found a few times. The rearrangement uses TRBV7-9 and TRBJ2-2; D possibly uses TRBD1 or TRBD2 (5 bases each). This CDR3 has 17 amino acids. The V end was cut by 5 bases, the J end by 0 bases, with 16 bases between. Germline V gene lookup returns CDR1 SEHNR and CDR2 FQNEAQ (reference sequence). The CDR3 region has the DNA TGTGCCAGCAGCACCCCTCCGGGACCTACGAACACCGGGGAGCTGTTTTTT. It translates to CASSTPPGPTNTGELFF.

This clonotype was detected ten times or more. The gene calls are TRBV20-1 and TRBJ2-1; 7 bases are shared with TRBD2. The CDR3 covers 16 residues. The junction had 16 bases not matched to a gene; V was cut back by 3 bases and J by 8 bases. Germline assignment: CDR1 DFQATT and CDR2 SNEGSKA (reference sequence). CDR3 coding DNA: TGCAGTGCTAGCGGGGCCGGCGGGAGCCTCTCTTATGAGCAGTTCTTC. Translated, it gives CSASGAGGSLSYEQFF.

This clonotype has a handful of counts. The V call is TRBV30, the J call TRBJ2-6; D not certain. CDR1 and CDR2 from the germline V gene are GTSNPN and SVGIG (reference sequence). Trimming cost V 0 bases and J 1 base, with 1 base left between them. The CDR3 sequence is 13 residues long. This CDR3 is CAWSVSGANVLTF. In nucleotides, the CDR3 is TGTGCCTGGAGTGTATCTGGGGCCAACGTCCTGACTTTC. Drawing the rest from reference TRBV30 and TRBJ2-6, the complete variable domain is SQTIHQWPATLVQPVGSPLSLECTVEGTSNPNLYWYRQAAGRGLQLLFYSVGIGQISSEVPQNLSASRPQDRQFILSSKKLLLSDSGFYLCAWSVSGANVLTFGAGSRLTVL.

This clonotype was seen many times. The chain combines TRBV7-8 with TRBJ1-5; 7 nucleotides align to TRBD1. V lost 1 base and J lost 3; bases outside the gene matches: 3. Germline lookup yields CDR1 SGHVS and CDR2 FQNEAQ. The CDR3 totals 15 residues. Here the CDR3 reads CASSLGTGNNQPQHF. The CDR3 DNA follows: TGTGCCAGCAGCTTAGGGACAGGCAACAATCAGCCCCAGCATTTT.

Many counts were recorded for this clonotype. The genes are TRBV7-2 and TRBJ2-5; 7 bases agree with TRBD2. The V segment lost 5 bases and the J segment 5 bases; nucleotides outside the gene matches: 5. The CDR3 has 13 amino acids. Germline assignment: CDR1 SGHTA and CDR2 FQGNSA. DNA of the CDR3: TGTGCCAGCAGCCTTGGACTAGAGGAGACCCAGTACTTC. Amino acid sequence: CASSLGLEETQYF.

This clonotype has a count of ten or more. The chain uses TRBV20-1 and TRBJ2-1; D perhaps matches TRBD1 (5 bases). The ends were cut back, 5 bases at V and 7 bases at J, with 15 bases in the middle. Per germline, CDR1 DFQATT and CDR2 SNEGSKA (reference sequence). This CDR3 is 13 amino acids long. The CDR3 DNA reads TGCAGTGCTTACAGGTCCAAGAGGAATGAGCAGTTCTTC. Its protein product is CSAYRSKRNEQFF.